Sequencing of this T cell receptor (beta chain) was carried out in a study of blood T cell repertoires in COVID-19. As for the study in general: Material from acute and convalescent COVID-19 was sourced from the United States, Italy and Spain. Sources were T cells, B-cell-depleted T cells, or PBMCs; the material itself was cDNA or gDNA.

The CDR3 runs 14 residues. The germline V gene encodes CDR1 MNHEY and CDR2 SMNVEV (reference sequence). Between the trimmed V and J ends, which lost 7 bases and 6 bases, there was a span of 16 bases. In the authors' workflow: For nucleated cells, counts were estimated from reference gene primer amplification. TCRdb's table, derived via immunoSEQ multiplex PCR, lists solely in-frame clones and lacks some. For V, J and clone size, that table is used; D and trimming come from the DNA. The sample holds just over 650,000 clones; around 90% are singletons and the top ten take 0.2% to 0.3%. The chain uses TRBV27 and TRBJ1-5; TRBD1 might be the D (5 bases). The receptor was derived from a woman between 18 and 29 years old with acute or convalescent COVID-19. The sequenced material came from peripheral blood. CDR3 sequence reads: CASKAGPSIQPQHF. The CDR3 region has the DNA TGTGCCAGCAAAGCGGGGCCCAGTATTCAGCCCCAGCATTTT.